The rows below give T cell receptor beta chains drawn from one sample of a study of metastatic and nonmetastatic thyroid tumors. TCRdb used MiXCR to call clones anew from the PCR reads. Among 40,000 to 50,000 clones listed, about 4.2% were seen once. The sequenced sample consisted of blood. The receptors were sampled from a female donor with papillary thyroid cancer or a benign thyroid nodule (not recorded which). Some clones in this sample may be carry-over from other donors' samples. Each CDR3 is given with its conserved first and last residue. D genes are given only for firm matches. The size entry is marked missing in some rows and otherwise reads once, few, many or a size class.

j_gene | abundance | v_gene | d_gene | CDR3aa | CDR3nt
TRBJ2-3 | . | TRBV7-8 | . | CASSLRAGMADTQYF | TGTGCCAGCAGCTTAAGGGCAGGGATGGCAGATACGCAGTATTTT
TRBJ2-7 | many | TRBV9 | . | CASSATPDLVSYEQYF | TGTGCCAGCAGCGCTACCCCCGATCTAGTATCCTACGAGCAGTACTTC
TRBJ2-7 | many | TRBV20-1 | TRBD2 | CSARDGTSGRYEQYF | TGCAGTGCTAGGGATGGGACTAGCGGGCGCTACGAGCAGTACTTC
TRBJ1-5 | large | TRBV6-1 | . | CASSEGGEITQPQHF | TGTGCCAGCAGTGAAGGGGGGGAGATTACTCAGCCCCAGCATTTT
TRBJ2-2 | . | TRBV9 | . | CASSVADTGELFF | TGTGCCAGCAGCGTTGCAGACACCGGGGAGCTTTTTTTT
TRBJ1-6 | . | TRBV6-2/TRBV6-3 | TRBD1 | CASRDLTGGGSPLHF | TGTGCCAGCCGAGATCTGACAGGGGGCGGTTCACCCCTCCACTTT
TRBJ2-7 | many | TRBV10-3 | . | CAISGVLDRYEQYF | TGTGCCATCAGCGGTGTCCTAGACAGGTACGAGCAGTACTTC
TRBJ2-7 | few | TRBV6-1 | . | CASSEAGSSYEQYF | TGTGCCAGCAGTGAAGCGGGTAGCTCCTACGAGCAGTACTTC
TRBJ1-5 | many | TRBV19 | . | CASSLREYQPQHF | TGTGCCAGTAGTCTCAGGGAATATCAGCCCCAGCATTTT
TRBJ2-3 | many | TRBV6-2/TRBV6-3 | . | CASSYSETDTQYF | TGTGCCAGCAGTTACTCAGAAACAGATACGCAGTATTTT
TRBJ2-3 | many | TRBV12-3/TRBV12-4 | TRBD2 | CASSLVAGRNGNTQYF | TGTGCCAGCAGTTTAGTAGCGGGACGAAACGGAAATACGCAGTATTTT
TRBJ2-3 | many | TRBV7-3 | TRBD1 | CASSLMGRGPADTQYF | TGTGCCAGCAGCTTAATGGGCAGGGGGCCGGCAGATACGCAGTATTTT
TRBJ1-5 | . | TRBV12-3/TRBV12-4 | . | CASSAGTSNQPQHF | TGTGCCAGCAGTGCCGGGACGTCTAATCAGCCCCAGCATTTT
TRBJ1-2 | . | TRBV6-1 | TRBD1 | CASSSRPDRGRRVYGYTF | TGTGCCAGCAGCAGCCGGCCGGACAGGGGGCGTCGAGTCTATGGCTACACCTTC
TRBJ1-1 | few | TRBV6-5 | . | CASSYNSDAAEAFF | TGTGCCAGCAGCTACAACTCCGACGCGGCTGAAGCTTTCTTT
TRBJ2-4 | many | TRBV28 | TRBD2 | CASSRITSGRAKNIQYF | TGTGCCAGCAGTCGGATCACTAGCGGGAGGGCCAAAAACATTCAGTACTTC
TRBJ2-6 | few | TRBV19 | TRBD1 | CASSSPTGGISGANVLTF | TGTGCCAGTAGTTCGCCGACAGGGGGGATCTCTGGGGCCAACGTCCTGACTTTC
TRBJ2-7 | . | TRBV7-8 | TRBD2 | CASSPIPSGSYEHYF | TGTGCCAGCAGCCCCATTCCTAGCGGCAGCTACGAGCATTACTTC
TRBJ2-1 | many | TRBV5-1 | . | CASGSNEQFF | TGCGCCAGCGGGTCTAATGAGCAGTTCTTC
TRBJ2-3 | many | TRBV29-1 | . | CSATRSGTDTQYF | TGCAGCGCTACTAGATCCGGCACAGATACGCAGTATTTT
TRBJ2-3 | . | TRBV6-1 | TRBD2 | CASRRLAGMTDTQYF | TGTGCCAGCAGGCGACTAGCGGGAATGACAGATACGCAGTATTTT
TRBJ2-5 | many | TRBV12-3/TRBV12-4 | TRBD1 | CASSDRVETQYF | TGTGCCAGCAGCGACAGGGTTGAGACCCAGTACTTC
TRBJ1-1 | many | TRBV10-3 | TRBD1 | CAIGGTAKGGEAFF | TGTGCCATCGGCGGGACAGCCAAGGGAGGTGAAGCTTTCTTT
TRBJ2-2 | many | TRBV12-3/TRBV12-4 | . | CASSLVQENTGELFF | TGTGCCAGCAGTTTAGTCCAGGAAAACACCGGGGAGCTGTTTTTT
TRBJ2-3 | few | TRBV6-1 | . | CASSPDYPTSGDTQYF | TGTGCCAGCAGCCCGGACTACCCCACGTCAGGGGATACGCAGTATTTT
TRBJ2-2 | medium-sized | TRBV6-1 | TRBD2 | CASSELAGDTGELFF | TGTGCCAGCAGTGAACTAGCGGGAGACACCGGGGAGCTGTTTTTT
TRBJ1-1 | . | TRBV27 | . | CASSFQTSHEALF | TGTGCCAGCAGTTTTCAGACGTCTCACGAAGCTTTATTT